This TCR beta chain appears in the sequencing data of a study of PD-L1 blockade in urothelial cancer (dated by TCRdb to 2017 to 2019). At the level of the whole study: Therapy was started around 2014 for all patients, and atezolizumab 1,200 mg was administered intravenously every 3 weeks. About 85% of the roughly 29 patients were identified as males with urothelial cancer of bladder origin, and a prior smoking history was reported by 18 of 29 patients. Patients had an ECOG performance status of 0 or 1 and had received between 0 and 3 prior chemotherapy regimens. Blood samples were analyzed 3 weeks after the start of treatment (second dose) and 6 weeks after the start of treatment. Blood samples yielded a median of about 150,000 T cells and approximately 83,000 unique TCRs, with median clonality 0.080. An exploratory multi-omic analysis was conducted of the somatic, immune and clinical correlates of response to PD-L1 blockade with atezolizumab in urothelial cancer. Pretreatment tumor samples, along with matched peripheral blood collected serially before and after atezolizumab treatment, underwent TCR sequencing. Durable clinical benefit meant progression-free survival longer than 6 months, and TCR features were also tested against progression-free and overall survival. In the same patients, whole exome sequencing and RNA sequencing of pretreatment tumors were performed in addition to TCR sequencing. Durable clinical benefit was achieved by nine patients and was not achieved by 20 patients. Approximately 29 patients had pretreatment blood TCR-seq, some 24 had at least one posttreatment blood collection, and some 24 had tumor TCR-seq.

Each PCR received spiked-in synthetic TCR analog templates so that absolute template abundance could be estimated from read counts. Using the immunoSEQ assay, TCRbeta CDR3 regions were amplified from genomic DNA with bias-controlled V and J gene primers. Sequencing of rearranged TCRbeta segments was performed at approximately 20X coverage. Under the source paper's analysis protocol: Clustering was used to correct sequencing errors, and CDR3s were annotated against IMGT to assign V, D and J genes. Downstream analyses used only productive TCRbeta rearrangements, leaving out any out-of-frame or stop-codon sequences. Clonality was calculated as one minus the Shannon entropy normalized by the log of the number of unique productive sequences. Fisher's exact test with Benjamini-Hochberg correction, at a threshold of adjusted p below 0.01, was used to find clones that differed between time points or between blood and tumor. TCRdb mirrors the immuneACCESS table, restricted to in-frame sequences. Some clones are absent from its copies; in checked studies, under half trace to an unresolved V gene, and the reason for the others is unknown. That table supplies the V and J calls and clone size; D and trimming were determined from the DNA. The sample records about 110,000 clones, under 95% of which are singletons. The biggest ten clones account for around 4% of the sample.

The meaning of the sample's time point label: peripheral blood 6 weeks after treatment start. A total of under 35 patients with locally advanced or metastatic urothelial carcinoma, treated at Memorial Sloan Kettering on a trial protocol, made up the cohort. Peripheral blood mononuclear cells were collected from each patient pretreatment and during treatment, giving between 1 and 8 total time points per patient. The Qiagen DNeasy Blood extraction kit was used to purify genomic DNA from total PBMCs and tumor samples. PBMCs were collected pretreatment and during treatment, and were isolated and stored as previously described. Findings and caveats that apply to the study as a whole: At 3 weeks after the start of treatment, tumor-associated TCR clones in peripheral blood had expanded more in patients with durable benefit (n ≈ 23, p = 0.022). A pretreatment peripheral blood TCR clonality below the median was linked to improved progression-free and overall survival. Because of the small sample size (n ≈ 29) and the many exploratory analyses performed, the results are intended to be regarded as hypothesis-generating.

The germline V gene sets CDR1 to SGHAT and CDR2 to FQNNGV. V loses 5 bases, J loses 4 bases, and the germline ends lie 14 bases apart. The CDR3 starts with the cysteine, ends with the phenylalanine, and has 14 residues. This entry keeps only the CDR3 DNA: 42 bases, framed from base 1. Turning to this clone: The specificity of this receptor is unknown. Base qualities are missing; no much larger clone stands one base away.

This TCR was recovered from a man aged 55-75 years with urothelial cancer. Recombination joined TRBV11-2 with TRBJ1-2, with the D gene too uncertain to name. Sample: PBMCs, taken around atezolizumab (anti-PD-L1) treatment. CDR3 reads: CASSGESSTYGYTF. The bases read TGTGCCAGCAGCGGGGAGTCGTCGACCTATGGCTACACCTTC. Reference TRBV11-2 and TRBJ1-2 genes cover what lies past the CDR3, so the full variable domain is EAGVAQSPRYKIIEKRQSVAFWCNPISGHATLYWYQQILGQGPKLLIQFQNNGVVDDSQLPKDRFSAERLKGVDSTLKIQPAKLEDSAVYLCASSGESSTYGYTFGSGTRLTVV.